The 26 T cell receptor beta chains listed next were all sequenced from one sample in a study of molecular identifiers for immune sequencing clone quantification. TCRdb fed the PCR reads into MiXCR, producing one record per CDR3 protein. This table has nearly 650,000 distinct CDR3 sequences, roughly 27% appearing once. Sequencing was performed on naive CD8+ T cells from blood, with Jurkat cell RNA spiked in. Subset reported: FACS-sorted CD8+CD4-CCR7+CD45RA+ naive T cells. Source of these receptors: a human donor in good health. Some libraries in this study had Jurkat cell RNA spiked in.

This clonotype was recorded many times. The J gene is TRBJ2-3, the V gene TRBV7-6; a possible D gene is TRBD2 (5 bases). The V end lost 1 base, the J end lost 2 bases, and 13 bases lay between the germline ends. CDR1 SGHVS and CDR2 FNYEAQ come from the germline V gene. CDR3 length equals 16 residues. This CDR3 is CASSLVSASLTDTQYF. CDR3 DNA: TGTGCCAGCAGCTTAGTATCGGCTAGCCTCACAGATACGCAGTATTTT.

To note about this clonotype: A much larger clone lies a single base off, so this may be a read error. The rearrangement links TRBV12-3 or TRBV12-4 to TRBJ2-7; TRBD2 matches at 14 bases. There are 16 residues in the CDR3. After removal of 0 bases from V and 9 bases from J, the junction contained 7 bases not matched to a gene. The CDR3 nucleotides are TGTGCCAGCAGTTTAGCCGGGACTAGCGGGAGTTTGGGGCAGTACTTC. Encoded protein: CASSLAGTSGSLGQYF.

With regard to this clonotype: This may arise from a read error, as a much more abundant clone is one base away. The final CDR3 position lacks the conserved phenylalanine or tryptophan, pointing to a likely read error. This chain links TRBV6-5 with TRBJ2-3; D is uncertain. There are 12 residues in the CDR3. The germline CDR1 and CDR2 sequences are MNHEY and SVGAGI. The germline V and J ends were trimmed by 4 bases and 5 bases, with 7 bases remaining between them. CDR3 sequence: CASSSIQDTQYS. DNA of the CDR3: TGTGCCAGCAGTTCCATCCAAGATACGCAGTATTCT.

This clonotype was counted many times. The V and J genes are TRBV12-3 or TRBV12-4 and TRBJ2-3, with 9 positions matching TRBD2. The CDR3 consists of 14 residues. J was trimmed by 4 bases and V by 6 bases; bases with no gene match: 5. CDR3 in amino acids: CASSRGGGADTQYF. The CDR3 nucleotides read TGTGCCAGCAGCCGCGGCGGGGGGGCAGATACGCAGTATTTT.

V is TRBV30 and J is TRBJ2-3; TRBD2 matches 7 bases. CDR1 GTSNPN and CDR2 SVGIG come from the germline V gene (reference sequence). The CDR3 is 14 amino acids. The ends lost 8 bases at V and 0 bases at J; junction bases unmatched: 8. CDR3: CAHSGTISTDTQYF. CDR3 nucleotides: TGTGCCCATTCCGGGACTATAAGCACAGATACGCAGTATTTT.

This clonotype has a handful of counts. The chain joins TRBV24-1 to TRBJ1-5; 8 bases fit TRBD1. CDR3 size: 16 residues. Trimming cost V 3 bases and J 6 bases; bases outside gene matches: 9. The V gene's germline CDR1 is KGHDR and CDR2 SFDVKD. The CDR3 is CATSDGTGASGQPQHF. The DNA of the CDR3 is TGTGCCACCAGTGATGGGACAGGTGCGTCGGGTCAGCCCCAGCATTTT.

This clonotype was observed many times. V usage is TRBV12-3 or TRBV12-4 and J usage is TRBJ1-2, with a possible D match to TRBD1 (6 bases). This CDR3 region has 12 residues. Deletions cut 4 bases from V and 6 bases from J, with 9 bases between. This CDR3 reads CASSSDRNGYTF. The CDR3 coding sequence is TGTGCCAGCAGTTCAGACAGGAATGGCTACACCTTC.

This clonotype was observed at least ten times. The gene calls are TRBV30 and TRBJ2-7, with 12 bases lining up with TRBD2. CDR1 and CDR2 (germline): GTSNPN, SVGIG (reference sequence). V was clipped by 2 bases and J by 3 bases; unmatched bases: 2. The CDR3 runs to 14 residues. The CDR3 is CAWSLLAGGYEQYF. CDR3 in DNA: TGTGCCTGGAGTTTACTAGCGGGGGGCTACGAGCAGTACTTC.

The CDR3 DNA reads as TGTGCCAGCAGCATGCCACAGGGGAGAGGGTTGAATGAGCAGTTCTTC. It codes for CASSMPQGRGLNEQFF. The rearrangement joins TRBV7-9 to TRBJ2-1; 7 nucleotides align to TRBD1. Germline CDR1 reads SEHNR; CDR2 reads FQNEAQ (reference sequence). This CDR3 has 16 amino acids. J was trimmed by 7 bases and V by 5 bases; bases with no gene match: 14.

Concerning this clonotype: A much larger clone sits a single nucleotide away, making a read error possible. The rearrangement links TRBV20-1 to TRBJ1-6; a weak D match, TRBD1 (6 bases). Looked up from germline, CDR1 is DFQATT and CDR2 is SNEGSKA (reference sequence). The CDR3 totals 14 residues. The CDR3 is CSTSYTGINSPLHF. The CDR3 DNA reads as TGCAGTACTAGTTACACAGGGATAAACTCACCCCTCCACTTT.

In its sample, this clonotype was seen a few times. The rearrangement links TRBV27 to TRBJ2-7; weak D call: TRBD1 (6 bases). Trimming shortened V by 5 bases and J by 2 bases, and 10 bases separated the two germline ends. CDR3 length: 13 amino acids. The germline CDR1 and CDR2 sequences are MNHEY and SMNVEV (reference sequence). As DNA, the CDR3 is TGTGCCAGCAGTACCACAGGGCCCTACGAGCAGTACTTC. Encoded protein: CASSTTGPYEQYF.

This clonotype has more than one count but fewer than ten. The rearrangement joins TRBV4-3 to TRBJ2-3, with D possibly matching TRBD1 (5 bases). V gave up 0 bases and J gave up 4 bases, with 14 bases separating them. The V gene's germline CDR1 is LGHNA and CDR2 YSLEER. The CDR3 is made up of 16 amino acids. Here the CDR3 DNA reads TGCGCCAGCAGCCAAGAGAGGTCCGCAGGGTCAGATACGCAGTATTTT. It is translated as CASSQERSAGSDTQYF.

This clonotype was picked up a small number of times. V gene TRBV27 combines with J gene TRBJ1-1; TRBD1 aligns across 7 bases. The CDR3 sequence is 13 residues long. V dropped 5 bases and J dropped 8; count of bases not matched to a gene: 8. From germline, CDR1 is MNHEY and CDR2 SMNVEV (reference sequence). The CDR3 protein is CASSDRTDREAFF. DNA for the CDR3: TGTGCCAGCAGTGACAGAACGGACAGGGAAGCTTTCTTT.

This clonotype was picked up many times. Here the CDR3 reads CASSSWSGSVEQYF. CDR3 coding DNA: TGTGCCAGCAGTTCATGGAGCGGGAGCGTCGAGCAGTACTTC. The chain couples TRBV6-5 to TRBJ2-7; 8 bases agree with TRBD2. The V and J ends lost 4 bases and 6 bases, in that order; junction bases with no gene match: 8. The CDR3 is made up of 14 amino acids. In germline, CDR1 is MNHEY, CDR2 SVGAGI.

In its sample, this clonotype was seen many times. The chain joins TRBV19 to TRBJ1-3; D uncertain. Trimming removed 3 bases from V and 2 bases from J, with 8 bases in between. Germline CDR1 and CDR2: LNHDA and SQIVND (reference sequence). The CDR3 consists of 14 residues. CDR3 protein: CASSMVGAGNTIYF. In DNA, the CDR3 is TGTGCCAGTAGTATGGTCGGAGCTGGAAACACCATATATTTT.

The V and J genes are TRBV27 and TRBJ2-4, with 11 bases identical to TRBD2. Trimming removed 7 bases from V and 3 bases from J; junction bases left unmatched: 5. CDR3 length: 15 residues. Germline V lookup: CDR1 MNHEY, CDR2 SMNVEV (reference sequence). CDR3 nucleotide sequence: TGTGCCAGCACCACACTAGCGGGAGTCAAAAACATTCAGTACTTC. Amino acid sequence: CASTTLAGVKNIQYF.

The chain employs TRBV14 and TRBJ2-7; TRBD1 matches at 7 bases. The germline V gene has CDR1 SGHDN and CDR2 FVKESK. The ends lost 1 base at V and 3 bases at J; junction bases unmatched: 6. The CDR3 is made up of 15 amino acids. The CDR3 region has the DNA TGTGCCAGCAGCCAAGTTACGGGACAGCACTACGAGCAGTACTTC. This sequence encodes CASSQVTGQHYEQYF.

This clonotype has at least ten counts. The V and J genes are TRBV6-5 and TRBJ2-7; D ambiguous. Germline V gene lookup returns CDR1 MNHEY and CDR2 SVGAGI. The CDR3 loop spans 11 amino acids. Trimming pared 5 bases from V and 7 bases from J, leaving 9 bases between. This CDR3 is CASSTLGEQYF. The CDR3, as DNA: TGTGCCAGCAGTACCTTGGGTGAGCAGTACTTC.

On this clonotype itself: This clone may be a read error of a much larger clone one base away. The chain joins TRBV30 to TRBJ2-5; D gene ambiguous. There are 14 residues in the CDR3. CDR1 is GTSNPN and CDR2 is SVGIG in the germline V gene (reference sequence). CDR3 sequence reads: CAWSIAPAGEPQYF. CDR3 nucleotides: TGTGCCTGGAGTATCGCACCGGCCGGAGAGCCCCAGTACTTC.

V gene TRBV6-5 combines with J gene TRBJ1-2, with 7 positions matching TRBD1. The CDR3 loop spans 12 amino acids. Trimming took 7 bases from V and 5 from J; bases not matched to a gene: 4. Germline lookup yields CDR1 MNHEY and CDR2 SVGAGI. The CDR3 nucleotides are TGTGCCAGCACAGGGGGTAGTTATGGCTACACCTTC. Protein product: CASTGGSYGYTF.

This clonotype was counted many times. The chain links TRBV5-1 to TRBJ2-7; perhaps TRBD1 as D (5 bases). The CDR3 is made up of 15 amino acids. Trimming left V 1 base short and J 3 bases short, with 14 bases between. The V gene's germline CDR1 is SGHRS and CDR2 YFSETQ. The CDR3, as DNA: TGCGCCAGCAGCTTGTTTATTGACAGTAACTACGAGCAGTACTTC. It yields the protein CASSLFIDSNYEQYF.

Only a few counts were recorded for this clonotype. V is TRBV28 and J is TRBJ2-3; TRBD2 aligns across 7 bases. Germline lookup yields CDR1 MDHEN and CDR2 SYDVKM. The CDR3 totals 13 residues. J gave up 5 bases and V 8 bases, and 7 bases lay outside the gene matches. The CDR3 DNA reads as TGTGCCAGCCGGCAGTCGGGGGGAGATACGCAGTATTTT. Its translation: CASRQSGGDTQYF.

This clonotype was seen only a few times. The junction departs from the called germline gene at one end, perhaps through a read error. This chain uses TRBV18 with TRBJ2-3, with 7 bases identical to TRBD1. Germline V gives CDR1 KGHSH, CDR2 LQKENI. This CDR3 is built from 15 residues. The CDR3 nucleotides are TGCGCCAGCTCACCCACAGGGGCCAGCACAGGTACGCAGTATTTT. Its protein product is CASSPTGASTGTQYF.

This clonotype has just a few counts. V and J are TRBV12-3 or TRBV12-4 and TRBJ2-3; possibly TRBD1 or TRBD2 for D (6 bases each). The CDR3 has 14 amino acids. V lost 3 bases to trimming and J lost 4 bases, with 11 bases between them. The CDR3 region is CASSFTGASDTQYF. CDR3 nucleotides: TGTGCCAGCAGTTTTACGGGGGCCTCAGATACGCAGTATTTT.

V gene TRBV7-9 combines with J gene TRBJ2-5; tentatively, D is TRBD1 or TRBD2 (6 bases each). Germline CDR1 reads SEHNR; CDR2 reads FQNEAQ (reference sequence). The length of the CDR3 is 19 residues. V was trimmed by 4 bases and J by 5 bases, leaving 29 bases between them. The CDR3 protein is CASSSSGAESGCPYETQYF. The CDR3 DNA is TGTGCCAGCAGCTCCTCGGGGGCAGAAAGCGGGTGTCCTTACGAGACCCAGTACTTC.

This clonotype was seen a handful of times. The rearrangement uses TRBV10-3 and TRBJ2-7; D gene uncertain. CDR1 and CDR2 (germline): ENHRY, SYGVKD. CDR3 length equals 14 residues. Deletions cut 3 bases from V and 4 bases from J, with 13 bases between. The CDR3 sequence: CAISDSLGSYEQYF. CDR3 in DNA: TGTGCCATCAGTGACTCGTTGGGATCTTACGAGCAGTACTTC.